Detailed here is one T cell receptor beta chain. No cognate antigen has been identified for it. Within one base of it there is no much larger clone, and no base qualities were kept. TCRbeta CDR3 regions were amplified from genomic DNA by means of the immunoSEQ Assay, a bias-controlled multiplex PCR. From the authors' description of their analysis: Nucleated cell counts per sample were estimated from amplification of reference gene primers within the assay. To quantify the absolute abundance of each unique TCRbeta CDR3 rearrangement, sequence reads were collapsed and filtered. For each sample, productive Simpson clonality was calculated as the square root of Simpson's diversity index over productive rearrangements. Held by TCRdb, this immuneACCESS table contains in-frame sequences only and omits some clones. Under half of the omission traces to an unresolved V gene where checked; the cause of the rest is unknown. The DNA gave D and trimming, while V, J and clone size come from that table. Across this sample there are 200,000 to 250,000 clones, with 83% seen only once. The ten largest clones capture approximately 4.8% of the sample.

Participants in the prospective study were enrolled through a virtual design, were aged about 18 to 89 years, and lived in approximately 25 United States geographic areas. To assign participants to cohorts, the prospective study relied on clinical history that participants themselves reported in a screening survey and a study questionnaire. A participant counted as exposed if, within 2 weeks of entering the study, that participant had been in contact with someone who had a PCR-confirmed or clinician-diagnosed COVID-19 case. Mobile phlebotomists in the prospective study collected whole blood, serum and a nasopharyngeal or oropharyngeal swab from every participant. Participants in the prospective study had the option to provide additional blood draws and questionnaires over an approximately 2-month period. Prospective study blood samples were shipped either frozen or at room temperature before DNA extraction.

The sample originates from a study of blood T cell repertoires in COVID-19 (dated by TCRdb to 2018 to 2021). Study-level background: The collaborator samples originated in the United States, Italy and Spain and spanned the acute and convalescent phases of COVID-19. The material from the prospective study consisted of cDNA or gDNA derived from T cells, B-cell-depleted T cells, or PBMCs. Deeply sampled blood TCRbeta repertoires from subjects exposed to, actively infected with, or recovered from COVID-19 were included in the dataset. The repertoires were released in a freely available public database meant as a resource for research on the immune response to SARS-CoV-2. Samples came from the ongoing ImmuneRACE study (first 160 participants) plus 1,254 subjects from 6 global collaborators. A de-identified subject ID, COVID-19 status, age in years and sex were almost always included in the sample metadata. Where HLA class I and class II types were available, the types were taken from metadata supplied by the sample provider, not from assay-based typing. Summary of the overall study and its limitations: The quantity of clinical and demographic metadata differed by source and by participant and was supplied without curation.

The CDR3 measures 14 amino acids from cysteine to phenylalanine. Of the read, only the CDR3 DNA is kept; its 42 bases are in frame from base 1. The junction carries 5 bases between V and J, which are trimmed by 1 base and 0 bases respectively. Sequences SEHNR (CDR1) and FQNEAQ (CDR2) are obtained from the germline V gene (reference sequence). Source material: PBMCs or T cells enriched from blood (not recorded which). The source is a woman between 45 and 60 years old who had been exposed to COVID-19. The rearrangement combines TRBV7-9 with TRBJ2-3, with the D gene call left open. This receptor carries the CDR3 CASSLGVSTDTQYF. The DNA reads as follows: TGTGCCAGCAGCTTAGGAGTTAGCACAGATACGCAGTATTTT.